Following are 28 T cell receptor beta chains from one sample sequenced in a study of T cells in localized non-small cell lung cancer. The method was immunoSEQ multiplex PCR; TCRdb's version includes in-frame clones alone and lacks a portion of them. There are about 3,200 clones in the sample; 24% occur only once, and under 25% lies in the top ten. The sample was lung tumor tissue, taken before any cancer treatment. All receptors derive from a man aged 35 to 70 with stage I lung adenocarcinoma.

The chain uses TRBV6-8 and TRBJ2-2; perhaps TRBD2 as D (5 bases). The V gene lost 7 bases and the J gene lost 3 bases, with 12 bases spanning the gap. Germline lookup yields CDR1 MNHGY and CDR2 SAAAGT. The CDR3 length is 14 residues. The CDR3 reads CASNPGGHTGELFF. As DNA, the CDR3 is TGTGCCAGCAATCCAGGAGGTCACACCGGGGAGCTGTTTTTT.

The chain combines TRBV12-5 with TRBJ1-1; the match to TRBD1 covers 9 bases. The V and J ends lost 1 base and 1 base, in that order; junction bases with no gene match: 1. The CDR3 runs to 15 residues. Germline values: CDR1 LGHNT, CDR2 FRNRAP. The CDR3 loop is CASGLATGGNTEAFF. The CDR3 coding sequence is TGTGCTAGTGGTTTGGCGACAGGGGGGAACACTGAAGCTTTCTTT.

This clone was seen more than once but under ten times. This sequence joins TRBV11-3 and TRBJ2-5; maybe TRBD2 (6 bases). In germline, CDR1 is SGHNT, CDR2 YENEEA. The CDR3 length is 15 residues. Trimming took 5 bases from V and 4 from J, leaving 17 bases between them. DNA of the CDR3: TGTGCCAGCAGCCGGCAGGACTACCCCCGAGAGACCCAGTACTTC. Its translation is CASSRQDYPRETQYF.

This clone was seen a few times. The chain combines TRBV18 with TRBJ2-5; D is unclear. The CDR3 has 14 amino acids. CDR1 and CDR2 (germline): KGHSH, LQKENI. Trimming stripped 6 bases from V and 3 bases from J, with 14 bases between. The CDR3 here is CASSPEWIEETQYF. CDR3 DNA: TGTGCCAGCTCTCCCGAATGGATTGAAGAGACCCAGTACTTC. Drawing the rest from reference TRBV18 and TRBJ2-5, the complete variable domain is NAGVMQNPRHLVRRRGQEARLRCSPMKGHSHVYWYRQLPEEGLKFMVYLQKENIIDESGMPKERFSAEFPKEGPSILRIQQVVRGDSAAYFCASSPEWIEETQYFGPGTRLLVL.

The V and J genes are TRBV19 and TRBJ2-1, with 7 positions matching TRBD2. V was pared by 7 bases and J by 0 bases, with 12 bases of the junction left unmatched. The germline V gene encodes CDR1 LNHDA and CDR2 SQIVND (reference sequence). The CDR3 runs 17 residues. The CDR3 DNA reads TGTGCCAGTACCCAATCCCCCGGGGGGAGCTCCTACAATGAGCAGTTCTTC. Protein sequence: CASTQSPGGSSYNEQFF.

CDR3 in DNA: TGTGCCAGCAGCTTAGTAGGGAGGGATTCACCCCTCCACTTT. Protein product: CASSLVGRDSPLHF. The V call is TRBV11-3, the J call TRBJ1-6; D is unresolved. Trimming stripped 1 base from V and 8 bases from J, with 9 bases between. CDR3 length equals 14 residues. Germline lookup yields CDR1 SGHNT and CDR2 YENEEA.

This chain joins TRBV9 and TRBJ2-1; TRBD2 matches 9 bases. The CDR3 has 15 amino acids. With V trimmed by 4 bases and J by 6 bases, 8 bases remained unmatched. Germline V gives CDR1 SGDLS, CDR2 YYNGEE. The CDR3, as DNA: TGTGCCAGCAGCACAGGACTAGCGCTGATCAATGAGCAGTTCTTC. It codes for CASSTGLALINEQFF.

This chain connects TRBV15 to TRBJ2-3; the D gene is possibly TRBD2 (6 bases). The V gene lost 0 bases and the J gene lost 0 bases, with 16 bases spanning the gap. CDR1 is LNHNV and CDR2 is YYDKDF in the germline V gene (reference sequence). The CDR3 extends over 18 amino acids. The CDR3 DNA sequence: TGTGCCACCAGCAGAGATCCGGGGGTCGGAACTAGCACAGATACGCAGTATTTT. Encoded protein: CATSRDPGVGTSTDTQYF.

The chain uses TRBV2 and TRBJ1-5; 9 nucleotides line up with TRBD1. The CDR3 contains 15 residues. The germline gives CDR1 SNHLY, CDR2 FYNNEI. Trimming took 8 bases from V and 1 from J; bases not matched to a gene: 6. The CDR3 loop is CASDGQGISNQPQHF. Here the CDR3 DNA reads TGTGCCAGCGACGGACAGGGGATAAGCAATCAGCCCCAGCATTTT.

The chain couples TRBV11-3 to TRBJ2-2; TRBD2 aligns across 9 bases. The V and J ends lost 5 bases and 1 base, in that order; junction bases with no gene match: 5. The CDR3 has 16 residues. The V gene's germline CDR1 is SGHNT and CDR2 YENEEA. CDR3 in amino acids: CASSVGLARNTGELFF. The CDR3 DNA reads TGTGCCAGCAGCGTCGGACTAGCGCGGAACACCGGGGAGCTGTTTTTT.

This clone was seen a handful of times. The J gene is TRBJ2-2, the V gene TRBV14; D ambiguous. The CDR3 is made up of 12 amino acids. V was trimmed by 6 bases and J by 3 bases, leaving 5 bases between them. From germline, CDR1 is SGHDN and CDR2 FVKESK. CDR3 in DNA: TGTGCCAGCAGGGTTTACACCGGGGAGCTGTTTTTT. Translating gives CASRVYTGELFF.

V gene TRBV11-3 combines with J gene TRBJ2-2; 7 nucleotides line up with TRBD2. Germline lookup yields CDR1 SGHNT and CDR2 YENEEA. CDR3 length equals 16 residues. V was pared by 4 bases and J by 4 bases, with 9 bases of the junction left unmatched. CDR3 residues: CASSYSGTGGTGELFF. The CDR3 DNA is TGTGCCAGCAGCTATTCAGGGACGGGGGGCACCGGGGAGCTGTTTTTT.

This clone was counted a few times. The rearrangement links TRBV11-3 to TRBJ1-1; D is possibly TRBD1 (6 bases). The CDR3 covers 15 residues. Germline V lookup: CDR1 SGHNT, CDR2 YENEEA. The ends were cut back, 4 bases at V and 2 bases at J, with 14 bases in the middle. The DNA for the CDR3 is TGTGCCAGCAGCTCCGGGGGGGGCGGTAACACTGAAGCTTTCTTT. Translating gives CASSSGGGGNTEAFF.

The V call is TRBV11-3, the J call TRBJ1-1; perhaps TRBD1 as D (5 bases). V dropped 5 bases and J dropped 0 bases, with 10 bases sitting between them. CDR3 length equals 14 residues. CDR1 is SGHNT, CDR2 YENEEA, per germline. CDR3 nucleotide sequence: TGTGCCAGCAGCCAGACAGTGGTGAACACTGAAGCTTTCTTT. Translation: CASSQTVVNTEAFF.

The genes are TRBV7-6 and TRBJ2-5, with D unclear. In germline, CDR1 is SGHVS, CDR2 FNYEAQ. The CDR3 consists of 16 residues. Trimming removed 3 bases at V and 0 bases at J, with 14 bases between. For the CDR3, the DNA is TGTGCCAGCAGCTTTGGGGTCAGTGACAACCAAGAGACCCAGTACTTC. Translating it yields CASSFGVSDNQETQYF.

The CDR3 protein is CASSISGTGAGEQYF. CDR3 DNA sequence: TGTGCCAGCAGCATATCCGGGACAGGGGCCGGGGAGCAGTACTTC. The gene calls are TRBV7-6 and TRBJ2-7; 10 positions agree with TRBD1. The V and J ends lost 5 bases and 7 bases, in that order; junction bases with no gene match: 11. The CDR3 extends over 15 amino acids. Germline V gives CDR1 SGHVS, CDR2 FNYEAQ.

The V gene is TRBV9, the J gene TRBJ2-1, with 8 bases aligning to TRBD2. V was clipped by 5 bases and J by 2 bases; unmatched bases: 9. Germline CDR1 reads SGDLS; CDR2 reads YYNGEE. The CDR3 extends over 16 amino acids. This chain's CDR3 is CASSEEEGLAYNEQFF. The CDR3 DNA reads as TGTGCCAGCAGTGAGGAGGAGGGACTAGCCTACAATGAGCAGTTCTTC.

The sample holds many counts of this clone. This chain's CDR3 is CASSSPGRGTSGANVLTF. The CDR3 region has the DNA TGTGCCAGCAGCTCTCCTGGCAGGGGGACGTCTGGGGCCAACGTCCTGACTTTC. The V call is TRBV11-3, the J call TRBJ2-6; 7 bases fit TRBD1. The J segment lost 1 base and the V segment lost 4 bases, leaving 10 bases of the junction unmatched. CDR1 SGHNT and CDR2 YENEEA come from the germline V gene. The CDR3 extends over 18 amino acids.

The table lists this clone with a few counts. This chain links TRBV30 with TRBJ2-7, with D perhaps TRBD1 (6 bases). Germline V CDR1 and CDR2: GTSNPN, SVGIG (reference sequence). V lost 0 bases to trimming and J lost 0 bases, with 6 bases between them. This CDR3 has 13 amino acids. CDR3 in DNA: TGTGCCTGGAGTGTACAGGGCTCCTACGAGCAGTACTTC. It codes for CAWSVQGSYEQYF. The entire variable domain, with the rest obtained from reference TRBV30 and TRBJ2-7, is as follows: SQTIHQWPATLVQPVGSPLSLECTVEGTSNPNLYWYRQAAGRGLQLLFYSVGIGQISSEVPQNLSASRPQDRQFILSSKKLLLSDSGFYLCAWSVQGSYEQYFGPGTRLTVT.

This clone is medium-sized within its sample. The chain employs TRBV6-8 and TRBJ1-2, with D perhaps matching TRBD1 (5 bases). Germline V gene lookup returns CDR1 MNHGY and CDR2 SAAAGT. The CDR3 is 13 residues long. Trimming took off 5 bases at V and 3 bases at J, with 10 bases between the two ends. The DNA for the CDR3 is TGTGCCAGCAGTGCCGGGACTTACTATGGCTACACCTTC. It codes for CASSAGTYYGYTF.

The table lists this clone with a few counts. This chain connects TRBV30 to TRBJ1-2, with D possibly being TRBD1 (6 bases). The CDR3 extends over 14 amino acids. V was clipped by 5 bases and J by 4 bases, with 17 bases between them. Germline values: CDR1 GTSNPN, CDR2 SVGIG (reference sequence). CDR3 in amino acids: CAWWGPDSGYGYTF. The CDR3, as DNA: TGTGCCTGGTGGGGGCCTGATAGCGGCTATGGCTACACCTTC.

This clone was seen a single time. V usage is TRBV5-1 and J usage is TRBJ1-1, with D tentatively TRBD1 (5 bases). V lost 1 base, J lost 4 bases, and 20 bases lay in between. Germline V gives CDR1 SGHRS, CDR2 YFSETQ. The CDR3 totals 17 residues. The CDR3 spells CASSLQGGAHLFTEAFF. As DNA, the CDR3 is TGCGCCAGCAGCTTGCAGGGAGGGGCTCATCTCTTCACTGAAGCTTTCTTT.

The V gene is TRBV11-3, the J gene TRBJ2-5, with D tentatively TRBD2 (6 bases). V was cut by 3 bases and J by 7 bases, with 15 bases left in between. Looked up from germline, CDR1 is SGHNT and CDR2 is YENEEA. The CDR3 is made up of 14 amino acids. CDR3 residues: CASSLATSLGTQYF. DNA for the CDR3: TGTGCCAGCAGCTTGGCGACTAGTCTCGGGACCCAGTACTTC.

V is TRBV19 and J is TRBJ1-5, with no clear D. V lost 9 bases, J lost 2 bases, and 14 bases lay in between. The CDR3 is made up of 14 amino acids. Per germline, CDR1 LNHDA and CDR2 SQIVND (reference sequence). CDR3 in amino acids: CASAPGMGNQPQHF. The CDR3 coding sequence is TGTGCCAGCGCTCCGGGGATGGGCAATCAGCCCCAGCATTTT.

By proportion, this clone is medium-sized. The rearrangement uses TRBV6-8 and TRBJ2-7; D possibly corresponds to TRBD1 (5 bases). The V gene lost 5 bases and the J gene lost 1 base, with 12 bases spanning the gap. The CDR3 has 14 amino acids. The germline gives CDR1 MNHGY, CDR2 SAAAGT. In DNA, the CDR3 is TGTGCCAGCAGTGGGCAACAGGATTCCTACGAGCAGTACTTC. It is translated as CASSGQQDSYEQYF.

This clone was seen only a few times. The V and J genes are TRBV11-3 and TRBJ1-2; no definite D call. Germline-derived CDR1 and CDR2 are SGHNT and YENEEA. This CDR3 region has 15 residues. Deletions cut 3 bases from V and 3 bases from J, with 14 bases between. The CDR3 loop is CASSLTKVFDYGYTF. In nucleotides, the CDR3 is TGTGCCAGCAGCTTGACCAAAGTTTTCGACTATGGCTACACCTTC.

Relative to its sample, this clone is medium-sized. CDR3 nucleotides: TGTGCCAGCAGTGAGGCAGGGACCCTAAACATTCAGTACTTC. Its translation: CASSEAGTLNIQYF. The rearrangement joins TRBV6-8 to TRBJ2-4; the D call may be TRBD1 or TRBD2 (5 bases each). The CDR3 sequence is 14 residues long. The germline CDR1 and CDR2 sequences are MNHGY and SAAAGT. The V and J ends lost 5 bases and 6 bases respectively, with 14 bases between them.

V gene TRBV19 combines with J gene TRBJ1-5; possibly TRBD1 for D (6 bases). Germline V gives CDR1 LNHDA, CDR2 SQIVND (reference sequence). V lost 5 bases, J lost 6 bases, and 17 bases lay in between. The CDR3 has 15 amino acids. The CDR3 DNA follows: TGTGCCAGTAGTCGTGGGGGCGAGGTAAGTCAGCCCCAGCATTTT. Its protein is CASSRGGEVSQPQHF. Looking up the rest from reference TRBV19 and TRBJ1-5 gives the full variable domain: DGGITQSPKYLFRKEGQNVTLSCEQNLNHDAMYWYRQDPGQGLRLIYYSQIVNDFQKGDIAEGYSVSREKKESFPLTVTSAQKNPTAFYLCASSRGGEVSQPQHFGDGTRLSIL.